These 19 T cell receptor beta chains share one sample of origin, sequenced in a study of breast tumors, draining lymph nodes, adjacent tissues. Samples came from axillary lymph nodes draining the breast cancer. MiXCR, run by TCRdb on the multiplex PCR reads, gives a single entry per CDR3 protein. The table includes over 70,000 distinct CDR3 sequences, approximately 30% detected once. The source material was axillary lymph node tissue. The origin of the receptors is a female donor with breast cancer. Some clones in this sample may be carry-over from other donors' samples.

At least ten counts were recorded for this clonotype. This chain uses TRBV7-9 with TRBJ1-2, with D hard to call. V was pared by 5 bases and J by 0 bases, with 7 bases between. Germline V gene sequence: CDR1 SEHNR, CDR2 FQNEAQ (reference sequence). The CDR3 runs to 13 residues. The CDR3 DNA is TGTGCCAGCAGCCCGCAGGCTAACTATGGCTACACCTTC. Its protein product is CASSPQANYGYTF. The whole variable domain, remainder taken from reference TRBV7-9 and TRBJ1-2, is DTGVSQNPRHKITKRGQNVTFRCDPISEHNRLYWYRQTLGQGPEFLTYFQNEAQLEKSRLLSDRFSAERPKGSFSTLEIQRTEQGDSAMYLCASSPQANYGYTFGSGTRLTVV.

This clonotype was observed at least ten times. The genes are TRBV6-5 and TRBJ1-6, with D possibly being TRBD1 (6 bases). The CDR3 has 16 residues. The germline gives CDR1 MNHEY, CDR2 SVGAGI. V was shortened by 5 bases and J by 6 bases, with 17 bases between the two germline ends. CDR3 in amino acids: CASSHGRPGANSPLHF. The CDR3 DNA is TGTGCCAGCAGTCACGGACGCCCGGGGGCTAATTCACCCCTCCACTTT.

Remarks on this clonotype: A junction boundary mismatches the germline segment, possibly from a read error. The chain has TRBV15 and TRBJ2-1; D is possibly TRBD1 (6 bases). CDR1 is LNHNV, CDR2 YYDKDF, per germline (reference sequence). CDR3 size: 15 residues. Written as DNA, the CDR3 is TGTGCCACCGGTTTCGATTCGGCTAGGGACAATGAGCAGTTGTTC. Translating it yields CATGFDSARDNEQLF.

This chain links TRBV12-3 or TRBV12-4 with TRBJ1-2, with 10 bases that match TRBD1. The CDR3 contains 14 residues. V dropped 5 bases and J dropped 2; count of bases not matched to a gene: 2. For the CDR3, the DNA is TGTGCCAGCAGTGGGGGACAGGGGAACTATGGCTACACCTTC. Protein product: CASSGGQGNYGYTF.

This clonotype was found many times. This chain links TRBV5-1 with TRBJ2-1; 7 positions agree with TRBD1. The CDR3 runs 14 residues. Germline CDR1 is SGHRS and CDR2 is YFSETQ. V shed 4 bases and J 7 bases; nucleotides not matched to a gene: 8. DNA for the CDR3: TGCGCCAGCAGCCCCGACGGGACAGCGAATGAGCAGTTCTTC. The encoded protein is CASSPDGTANEQFF.

Ten or more counts support this clonotype. V and J are TRBV6-5 and TRBJ1-6, with a weak D call TRBD1 (6 bases). V lost 2 bases and J lost 6, with 14 bases in between. This CDR3 spans 16 amino acids. Germline V lookup: CDR1 MNHEY, CDR2 SVGAGI. The CDR3 bases are TGTGCCAGCAGTTACGGGGGCGCCGGGGGTAATTCACCCCTCCACTTT. As protein: CASSYGGAGGNSPLHF.

This clonotype was counted many times. CDR3 loop: CASSAGTSGTQETQYF. The CDR3 nucleotides are TGTGCCAGCAGCGCCGGGACTAGCGGAACCCAAGAGACCCAGTACTTC. The rearrangement links TRBV9 to TRBJ2-5, with 11 bases matching TRBD2. The V gene's germline CDR1 is SGDLS and CDR2 YYNGEE. V shed 3 bases and J 1 base; nucleotides not matched to a gene: 5. CDR3 size: 16 residues.

The count of this clonotype is one. The junction does not match germline at one end; this may be a read error. The V and J genes are TRBV12-3 or TRBV12-4 and TRBJ2-5, with D hard to call. CDR3 size: 13 residues. The CDR3 sequence: CASRSAPGEAQYF. CDR3 nucleotides: TGTGCCAGCAGGTCGGCGCCCGGAGAGGCCCAGTACTTC.

This clonotype was observed many times. The chain has TRBV7-9 and TRBJ2-7; the match to TRBD2 covers 7 bases. The germline gives CDR1 SEHNR, CDR2 FQNEAQ (reference sequence). After removal of 5 bases from V and 1 base from J, the junction contained 14 bases not matched to a gene. CDR3 length: 17 amino acids. The CDR3 here is CASSPTWRDYPSYEQYF. Here the CDR3 DNA reads TGTGCCAGCAGCCCCACTTGGCGGGACTACCCGTCCTACGAGCAGTACTTC.

This sequence joins TRBV20-1 and TRBJ1-5, with D maybe TRBD1 (6 bases). Deletions cut 6 bases from V and 5 bases from J, with 20 bases between. Germline values: CDR1 DFQATT, CDR2 SNEGSKA (reference sequence). The CDR3 runs 15 residues. The CDR3 here is CSAPEGGGFDQPQHF. CDR3 DNA sequence: TGCAGTGCCCCGGAGGGAGGGGGGTTCGATCAGCCCCAGCATTTT.

This clonotype was seen repeatedly, ten times or more. The gene calls are TRBV7-9 and TRBJ2-5; tentative D call: TRBD1 (6 bases). CDR3 size: 14 residues. V lost 0 bases to trimming and J lost 5 bases, with 10 bases between them. CDR1 is SEHNR, CDR2 FQNEAQ, per germline (reference sequence). The CDR3 loop is CASSLASQGETQYF. CDR3 coding DNA: TGTGCCAGCAGCTTAGCGTCGCAGGGGGAGACCCAGTACTTC.

Regarding this clonotype: A much larger clone differs by one base, so this may be a read error. This rearrangement joins TRBV20-1 to TRBJ2-1; the match to TRBD2 covers 7 bases. Per germline, CDR1 DFQATT and CDR2 SNEGSKA (reference sequence). The CDR3 has 17 residues. Here the CDR3 reads CSARDQGLAARTAGQLF. In DNA form, the CDR3 reads TGCAGTGCTAGAGATCAAGGGCTAGCGGCACGTACTGCGGGGCAGCTCTTC.

This clonotype was found a few times. A much larger clone differs from this one at a single base, so this may be a read error. This chain uses TRBV5-5 with TRBJ2-3; D not certain. Trimming took 1 base from V and 3 from J, leaving 15 bases between them. The CDR3 has 16 amino acids. CDR1 is SGHKS and CDR2 is YYEKEE in the germline V gene (reference sequence). CDR3 DNA: TGTGCCAGCAGCTTGTATCAGGCGGCAGGAACAGATACGCAGTATTTT. Its translation is CASSLYQAAGTDTQYF.

The chain carries TRBV6-1 and TRBJ1-2; possibly TRBD1 for D (6 bases). CDR3 size: 15 residues. Germline lookup yields CDR1 MNHNS and CDR2 SASEGT. The V end was cut by 1 base, the J end by 4 bases, with 13 bases between. The CDR3 loop is CASSEGAGESYGYTF. The DNA of the CDR3 is TGTGCCAGCAGTGAAGGGGCAGGGGAATCCTATGGCTACACCTTC.

The rearrangement uses TRBV9 and TRBJ1-1, with D hard to call. This CDR3 contains 15 residues. From germline, CDR1 is SGDLS and CDR2 YYNGEE. V lost 0 bases to trimming and J lost 1 base, with 10 bases between them. CDR3 loop: CASSVAPHGNTEAFF. For the CDR3, the DNA is TGTGCCAGCAGCGTAGCCCCGCACGGGAACACTGAAGCTTTCTTT. Together with reference TRBV9 and TRBJ1-1, the CDR3 gives the full variable domain: DSGVTQTPKHLITATGQRVTLRCSPRSGDLSVYWYQQSLDQGLQFLIQYYNGEERAKGNILERFSAQQFPDLHSELNLSSLELGDSALYFCASSVAPHGNTEAFFGQGTRLTVV.

To note about this clonotype: Since no conserved phenylalanine or tryptophan closes the CDR3, a read error is the likely cause. The chain carries TRBV20-1 and TRBJ2-7; D not certain. The CDR3 contains 12 residues. Trimming removed 6 bases from V and 7 bases from J, with 16 bases in between. Germline-derived CDR1 and CDR2 are DFQATT and SNEGSKA (reference sequence). The CDR3 coding sequence is TGCAGTGCCCCCACCTGGGCAGGTGAGCAGTACTCC. Translation gives CSAPTWAGEQYS.

This clonotype was recorded many times. The chain has TRBV5-8 and TRBJ1-3; D might be TRBD1 (6 bases). This CDR3 contains 17 residues. CDR1 is SGHTS and CDR2 is YDEGEE in the germline V gene. V was pared by 5 bases and J by 0 bases, with 18 bases between. CDR3 in amino acids: CASRPGAGVDSGNTIYF. The CDR3 bases are TGTGCCAGCAGACCGGGGGCAGGGGTAGACTCTGGAAACACCATATATTTT.

This clonotype was seen many times. The gene calls are TRBV6-6 and TRBJ2-7; 16 positions agree with TRBD2. Trimming took 10 bases from V and 4 from J; bases not matched to a gene: 7. This CDR3 comprises 15 residues. CDR1 and CDR2 (germline): MNHNY, SVGAGI (reference sequence). The CDR3 spells CATGTSGRAPYEQYF. The DNA for the CDR3 is TGTGCCACCGGGACTAGCGGGAGGGCTCCTTACGAGCAGTACTTC.

This clonotype was counted at least ten times. This chain joins TRBV9 and TRBJ2-5; D ambiguous. CDR1 and CDR2 (germline): SGDLS, YYNGEE. This CDR3 has 12 residues. V gave up 1 base and J gave up 5 bases, with 6 bases separating them. The CDR3 DNA follows: TGTGCCAGCAGCGTAAGTGGGGAGACCCAGTACTTC. It is translated as CASSVSGETQYF. The full variable domain, its missing parts supplied by reference TRBV9 and TRBJ2-5, is DSGVTQTPKHLITATGQRVTLRCSPRSGDLSVYWYQQSLDQGLQFLIQYYNGEERAKGNILERFSAQQFPDLHSELNLSSLELGDSALYFCASSVSGETQYFGPGTRLLVL.